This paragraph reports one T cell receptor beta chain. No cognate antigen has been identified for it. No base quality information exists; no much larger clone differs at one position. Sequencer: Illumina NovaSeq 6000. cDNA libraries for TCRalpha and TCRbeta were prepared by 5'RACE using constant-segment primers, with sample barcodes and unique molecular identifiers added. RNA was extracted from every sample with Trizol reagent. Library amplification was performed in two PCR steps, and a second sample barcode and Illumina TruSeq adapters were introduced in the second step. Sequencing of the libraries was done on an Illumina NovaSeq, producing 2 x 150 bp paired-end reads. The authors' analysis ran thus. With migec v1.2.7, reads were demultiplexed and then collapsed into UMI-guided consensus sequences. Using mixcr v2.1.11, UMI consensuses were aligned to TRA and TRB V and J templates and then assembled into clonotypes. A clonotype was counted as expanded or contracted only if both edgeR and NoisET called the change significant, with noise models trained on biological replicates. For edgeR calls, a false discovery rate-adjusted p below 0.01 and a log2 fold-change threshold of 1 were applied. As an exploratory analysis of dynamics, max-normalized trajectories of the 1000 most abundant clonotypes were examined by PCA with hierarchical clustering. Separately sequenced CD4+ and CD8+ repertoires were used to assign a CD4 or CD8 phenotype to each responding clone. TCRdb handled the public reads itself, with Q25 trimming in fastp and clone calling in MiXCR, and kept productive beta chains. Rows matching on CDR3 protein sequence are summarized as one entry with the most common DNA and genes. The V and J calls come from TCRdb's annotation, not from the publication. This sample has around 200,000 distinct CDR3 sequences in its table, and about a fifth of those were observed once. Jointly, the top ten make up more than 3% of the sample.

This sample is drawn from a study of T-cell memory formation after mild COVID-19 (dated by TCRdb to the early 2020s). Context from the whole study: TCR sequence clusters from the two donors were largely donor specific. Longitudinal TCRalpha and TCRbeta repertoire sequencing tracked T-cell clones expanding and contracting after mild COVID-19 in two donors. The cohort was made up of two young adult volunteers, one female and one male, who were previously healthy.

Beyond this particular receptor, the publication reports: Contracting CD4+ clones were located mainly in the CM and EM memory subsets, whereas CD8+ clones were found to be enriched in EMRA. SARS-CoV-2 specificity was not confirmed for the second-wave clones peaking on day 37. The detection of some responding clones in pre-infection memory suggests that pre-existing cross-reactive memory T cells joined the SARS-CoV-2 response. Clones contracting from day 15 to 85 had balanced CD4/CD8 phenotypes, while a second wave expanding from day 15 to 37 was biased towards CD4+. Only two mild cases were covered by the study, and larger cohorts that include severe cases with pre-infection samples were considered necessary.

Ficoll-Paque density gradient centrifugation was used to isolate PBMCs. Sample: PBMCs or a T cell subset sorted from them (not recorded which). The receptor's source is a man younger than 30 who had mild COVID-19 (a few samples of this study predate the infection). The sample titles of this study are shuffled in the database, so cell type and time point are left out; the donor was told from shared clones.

The DNA sequence reads TGTGCCAGCAGCCTCCAAGGCGGGGGAGCCAAAAACATTCAGTACTTC. The translation is CASSLQGGGAKNIQYF. The chain couples TRBV3-1 to TRBJ2-4, and TRBD2 matches 7 of the central bases. Based on the germline V gene (reference sequence), the CDR1 and CDR2 sequences are LGHDT and YNNKEL. Spanning cysteine to phenylalanine, the CDR3 consists of 16 amino acids. Only the CDR3 DNA is retained, 48 bases long and in frame from the first base. The V end gives up 4 bases and the J end 0 bases, leaving 6 bases in the junction not matched to a gene.